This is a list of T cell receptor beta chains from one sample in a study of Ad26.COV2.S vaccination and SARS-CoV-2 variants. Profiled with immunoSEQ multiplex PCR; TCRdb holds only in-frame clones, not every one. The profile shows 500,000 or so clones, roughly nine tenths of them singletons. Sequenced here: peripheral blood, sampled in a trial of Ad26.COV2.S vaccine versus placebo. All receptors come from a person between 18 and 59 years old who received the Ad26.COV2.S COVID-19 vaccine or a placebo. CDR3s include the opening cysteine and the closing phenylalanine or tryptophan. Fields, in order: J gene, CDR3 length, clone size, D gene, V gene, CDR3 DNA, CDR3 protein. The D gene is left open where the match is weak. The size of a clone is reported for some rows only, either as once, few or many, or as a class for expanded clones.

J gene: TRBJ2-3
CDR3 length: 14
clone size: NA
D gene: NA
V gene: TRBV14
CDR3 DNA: TGTGCCAGCAGACACAGGGTGAGCACAGATACGCAGTATTTT
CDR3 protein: CASRHRVSTDTQYF

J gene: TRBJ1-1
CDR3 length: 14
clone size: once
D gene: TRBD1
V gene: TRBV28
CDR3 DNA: TGTGCCAGCAGTTTATCTTTAGGGGGCTGGAGTGCTTTCTTT
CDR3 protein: CASSLSLGGWSAFF

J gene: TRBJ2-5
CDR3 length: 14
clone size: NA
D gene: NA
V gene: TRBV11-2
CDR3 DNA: TGTGCCAGCAGACTCACCGACGGAGAAGAGACCCAGTACTTC
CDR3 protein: CASRLTDGEETQYF

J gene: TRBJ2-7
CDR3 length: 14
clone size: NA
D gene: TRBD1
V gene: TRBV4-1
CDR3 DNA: TGCGCCAGCAAGGTTTGGGACAGAGGCTACGAGCAGTACTTC
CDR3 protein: CASKVWDRGYEQYF

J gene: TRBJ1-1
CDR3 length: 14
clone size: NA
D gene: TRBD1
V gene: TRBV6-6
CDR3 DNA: TGTGCCAGCAGTAGAAGACAGGGTGACACTGAAGCTTTCTTT
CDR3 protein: CASSRRQGDTEAFF

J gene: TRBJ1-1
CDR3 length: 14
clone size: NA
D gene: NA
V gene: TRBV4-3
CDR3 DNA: TGCGCCAGCAGCCAAAGGTCTCGGGTCACTGAAGCTTTCTTT
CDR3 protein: CASSQRSRVTEAFF

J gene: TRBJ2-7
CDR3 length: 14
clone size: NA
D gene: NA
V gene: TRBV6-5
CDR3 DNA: TGTGCCAGCAGAAGCCCGGGACTGAATTACGAGCAGTACTTC
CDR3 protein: CASRSPGLNYEQYF

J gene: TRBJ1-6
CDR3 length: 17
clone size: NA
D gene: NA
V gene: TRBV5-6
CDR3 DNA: TGTGCCAGCAGCTTCATTACAGGAGTTGGGGGAATTTCACCCCTCCACTTT
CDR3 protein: CASSFITGVGGISPLHF

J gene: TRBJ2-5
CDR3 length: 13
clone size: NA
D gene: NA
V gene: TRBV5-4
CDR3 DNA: TGTGCCAGCAGCTCTACATCTCAAGAGACCCAGTACTTC
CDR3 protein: CASSSTSQETQYF

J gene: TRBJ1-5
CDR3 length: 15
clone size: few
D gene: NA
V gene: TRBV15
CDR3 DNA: TGTGCCACCAGCAGAGTCCCCACATTGGTGGAGCCCCAGCATTTT
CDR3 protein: CATSRVPTLVEPQHF